The entry below gives a single T cell receptor beta chain sequence along with its context. What it recognizes is unknown. Receiving focal radiation plus CTLA-4 blockade with ipilimumab were patients who had chemo-refractory metastatic non-small-cell lung cancer. This record belongs to a study of radiotherapy plus CTLA-4 blockade in lung cancer. The study, taken as a whole, reports: Early blood T cell clone dynamics, with interferon-beta, were reported to best predict response. Blood-borne expansion of tumor-derived TCR clones followed radiotherapy plus ipilimumab.

The table came from immunoSEQ multiplex PCR; TCRdb's copy has only in-frame clones and leaves some out. This sample yields about 51,000 clones, of which roughly 77% are seen a single time; 6.5% to 10% belongs to the top ten. Germline V gene sequence: CDR1 GTSNPN, CDR2 SVGIG (reference sequence). The CDR3 has 15 amino acids. Trimming took off 2 bases at V and 8 bases at J, with 16 bases between the two ends. This TCR came from a human donor with non-small cell lung cancer who had a complete response to radiotherapy plus ipilimumab. The chain joins TRBV30 to TRBJ1-6; the D gene is possibly TRBD1 (6 bases). Material: peripheral blood, obtained from a patient treated with radiotherapy plus ipilimumab. As DNA, the CDR3 is TGTGCCTGGAGTCACGGACAGAGCGAGTATTCACCCCTCCACTTT. Residues: CAWSHGQSEYSPLHF.